This T cell receptor beta chain emerged from a study of T cell changes during pregnancy in multiple sclerosis. Sequenced by immunoSEQ multiplex PCR; TCRdb stores in-frame clones only, minus some. The sample lists 45,000 to 70,000 clones; around 92% were seen once. CDR1 is SGHAT and CDR2 is FQNNGV in the germline V gene. J gave up 5 bases and V 2 bases, and 5 bases lay outside the gene matches. The CDR3 is made up of 14 amino acids. This specimen was CD4+ T cells from peripheral blood mononuclear cells, taken after pregnancy. This TCR came from a female donor with multiple sclerosis, enrolled in a pregnancy study. This chain links TRBV11-2 with TRBJ2-7; 8 bases map to TRBD2. In DNA form, the CDR3 reads TGTGCCAGCAGCTTAAATTTAGCGGGGAACGAGCAGTACTTC. It codes for CASSLNLAGNEQYF.